The entry that follows covers one T cell receptor (beta chain) sequence. Assay: immunoSEQ multiplex PCR; the TCRdb copy retains only in-frame clones and omits some. The data hold roughly 90,000 clones, with approximately 89% observed a single time. The sample is drawn from a study of T cell changes during pregnancy in multiple sclerosis. Trimming shortened V by 6 bases and J by 1 base, and 9 bases separated the two germline ends. The CDR3 is 13 amino acids. Germline V gives CDR1 SGHRS, CDR2 YFSETQ. The receptor was derived from a female donor with multiple sclerosis, enrolled in a pregnancy study. This specimen was peripheral blood, taken before pregnancy. The V and J genes are TRBV5-1 and TRBJ2-3; D might be TRBD1 (5 bases). The chain's CDR3 is CASILTGTDTQYF. The DNA for the CDR3 is TGCGCCAGCATCCTGACAGGCACAGATACGCAGTATTTT.